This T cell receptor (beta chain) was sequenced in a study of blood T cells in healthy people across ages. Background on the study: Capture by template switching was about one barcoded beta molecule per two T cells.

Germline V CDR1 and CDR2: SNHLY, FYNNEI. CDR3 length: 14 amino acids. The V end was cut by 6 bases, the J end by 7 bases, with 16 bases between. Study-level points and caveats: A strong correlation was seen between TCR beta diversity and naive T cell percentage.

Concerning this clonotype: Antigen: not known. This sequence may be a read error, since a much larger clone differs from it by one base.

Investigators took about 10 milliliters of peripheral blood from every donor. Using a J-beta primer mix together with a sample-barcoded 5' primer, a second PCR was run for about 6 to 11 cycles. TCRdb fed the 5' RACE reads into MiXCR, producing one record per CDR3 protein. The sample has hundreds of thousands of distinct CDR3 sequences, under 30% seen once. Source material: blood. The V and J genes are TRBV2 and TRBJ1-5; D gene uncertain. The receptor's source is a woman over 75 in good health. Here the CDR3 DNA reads TGTGCCAGCAGGATTAGGCAGGCTGTCCAGCCCCAGCATTTT. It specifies CASRIRQAVQPQHF.